The 16 T cell receptor beta chains in this list originate from one sample, sequenced in a study of technical replicates of blood from a few donors. Generated by immunoSEQ multiplex PCR, the TCRdb table keeps only in-frame clones and is missing some. The sample consists of around 60,000 clones, nearly 95% of them appearing once. The sequenced material came from PBMCs. The source is a human donor in good health. Some clones in this sample may be carry-over from other donors' samples.

This sequence joins TRBV30 and TRBJ2-7, with TRBD1 matching 9 bases. The trim removed 5 bases at V and 3 bases at J, leaving 5 bases unmatched. This CDR3 is built from 13 residues. Looked up from germline, CDR1 is GTSNPN and CDR2 is SVGIG (reference sequence). The CDR3 spells CAWGGQGHYEQYF. The CDR3 DNA follows: TGTGCCTGGGGGGGACAGGGACACTACGAGCAGTACTTC. Filled out from reference TRBV30 and TRBJ2-7, the complete variable domain reads SQTIHQWPATLVQPVGSPLSLECTVEGTSNPNLYWYRQAAGRGLQLLFYSVGIGQISSEVPQNLSASRPQDRQFILSSKKLLLSDSGFYLCAWGGQGHYEQYFGPGTRLTVT.

This clone was recorded a few times. The chain recombines TRBV7-8 with TRBJ2-7, with 7 bases identical to TRBD2. The V gene's germline CDR1 is SGHVS and CDR2 FQNEAQ. With 6 bases clipped from V and 0 bases from J, the junction kept 11 bases outside the gene matches. The CDR3 is 16 residues long. CDR3 region: CASRGPRRGSSYEQYF. CDR3 nucleotides: TGTGCCAGCAGGGGTCCGCGGCGGGGGAGCTCCTACGAGCAGTACTTC.

The chain has TRBV28 and TRBJ1-2; tentative D call: TRBD1 (6 bases). Germline V gives CDR1 MDHEN, CDR2 SYDVKM. Trimming cost V 5 bases and J 7 bases, with 11 bases left between them. This CDR3 has 12 amino acids. The chain's CDR3 is CASSTHRVGYTF. The CDR3 DNA sequence: TGTGCCAGCAGTACGCACAGGGTTGGCTACACCTTC.

The chain recombines TRBV6-5 with TRBJ1-1; D possibly corresponds to TRBD1 (5 bases). V shed 9 bases and J shed 6 bases, with 11 bases lying between them. CDR1 is MNHEY, CDR2 SVGAGI, per germline. The CDR3 spans 11 residues. The chain's CDR3 is CASGQGPEAFF. In nucleotides, the CDR3 is TGTGCCAGTGGGCAGGGCCCTGAAGCTTTCTTT.

This chain's CDR3 is CAISKPAGGRDNEQFF. CDR3 coding DNA: TGTGCCATCAGTAAACCAGCGGGAGGTCGTGACAATGAGCAGTTCTTC. The chain links TRBV10-3 to TRBJ2-1; TRBD2 aligns across 9 bases. CDR3 size: 16 residues. V trimming: 5 bases; J trimming: 5 bases; junction bases outside the gene matches: 10. Per germline, CDR1 ENHRY and CDR2 SYGVKD.

The chain uses TRBV5-1 and TRBJ1-2, with D tentatively TRBD1 (6 bases). The length of the CDR3 is 15 residues. Trimming removed 4 bases at V and 4 bases at J, with 17 bases between. Germline V gives CDR1 SGHRS, CDR2 YFSETQ. CDR3 coding DNA: TGCGCCAGCAGCCCAGGGGACGTCCTCGGCTATGGCTACACCTTC. It translates to CASSPGDVLGYGYTF.

Here the CDR3 reads CASSSWTSGRYEQYF. Here the CDR3 DNA reads TGTGCCAGCAGCTCCTGGACTAGCGGGAGGTACGAGCAGTACTTC. The V call is TRBV7-9, the J call TRBJ2-7; 14 bases line up with TRBD2. The CDR3 has 15 residues. Germline V gene lookup returns CDR1 SEHNR and CDR2 FQNEAQ (reference sequence). V lost 4 bases and J lost 4; bases outside the gene matches: 3.

This clone was recorded once. V and J are TRBV9 and TRBJ2-2, with a possible D match to TRBD2 (6 bases). With 5 bases removed from V and 0 bases from J, the gap between germline ends came to 8 bases. Germline assignment: CDR1 SGDLS and CDR2 YYNGEE. The CDR3 runs to 14 residues. The CDR3 coding sequence is TGTGCCAGCAGACCTAGCGCGAACACCGGGGAGCTGTTTTTT. Protein: CASRPSANTGELFF.

The rearrangement joins TRBV29-1 to TRBJ2-1, with no clear D. Per the germline V gene, CDR1 is SQVTM and CDR2 is ANQGSEA. Trimming shortened V by 5 bases and J by 8 bases, and 4 bases separated the two germline ends. This CDR3 has 9 residues. The CDR3 DNA reads as TGCAGCGTTTTCGATGAGCAGTTCTTC. This encodes CSVFDEQFF.

V and J are TRBV7-9 and TRBJ2-2; D is perhaps TRBD1 (5 bases). Per the germline V gene, CDR1 is SEHNR and CDR2 is FQNEAQ (reference sequence). Trimming left V 5 bases short and J 0 bases short, with 19 bases between. The CDR3 is 18 residues long. In DNA, the CDR3 is TGTGCCAGCAGCCCCCCCGCACAGGAGCCCCCGAACACCGGGGAGCTGTTTTTT. Translation: CASSPPAQEPPNTGELFF. The whole variable domain, remainder taken from reference TRBV7-9 and TRBJ2-2, is DTGVSQNPRHKITKRGQNVTFRCDPISEHNRLYWYRQTLGQGPEFLTYFQNEAQLEKSRLLSDRFSAERPKGSFSTLEIQRTEQGDSAMYLCASSPPAQEPPNTGELFFGEGSRLTVL.

In its sample, this clone was seen once. The chain uses TRBV11-2 and TRBJ2-7, with D possibly matching TRBD2 (6 bases). The germline V gene has CDR1 SGHAT and CDR2 FQNNGV. The V gene lost 4 bases and the J gene lost 5 bases, with 24 bases spanning the gap. The CDR3 length is 17 residues. The DNA of the CDR3 is TGTGCCAGCAGCTACCCAACTAGTGGGCTAGCGTTGCACGAGCAGTACTTC. Translating it yields CASSYPTSGLALHEQYF.

Comments on this clone: Relative to the germline gene, one junction end is altered; a read error may explain this. The V gene is TRBV30, the J gene TRBJ2-7; the D is unclear. The CDR3 runs to 11 residues. The germline CDR1 and CDR2 sequences are GTSNPN and SVGIG (reference sequence). In DNA form, the CDR3 reads TGTGCCTGGAAGGTGTCGCAGGTTTTTAACTTC. This translates into CAWKVSQVFNF.

Here the CDR3 DNA reads TGCGCCAGCAGCTTGGGGGGCCTGGATCAGCCCCAGCATTTT. It codes for CASSLGGLDQPQHF. V gene TRBV5-1 combines with J gene TRBJ1-5; tentatively, D is TRBD1 (5 bases). Germline V gene data show CDR1 as SGHRS and CDR2 as YFSETQ. V dropped 0 bases and J dropped 5 bases, with 9 bases sitting between them. The CDR3 covers 14 residues.

This chain joins TRBV14 and TRBJ1-2; 9 nucleotides match TRBD1. The ends lost 1 base at V and 6 bases at J; junction bases unmatched: 3. CDR1 SGHDN and CDR2 FVKESK come from the germline V gene. This CDR3 spans 14 amino acids. The CDR3 nucleotides read TGTGCCAGCAGCCAAGTCGGACAGGGGAATGGCTACACCTTC. Encoded protein: CASSQVGQGNGYTF. Full variable domain (remainder filled in from reference TRBV14 and TRBJ1-2): EAGVTQFPSHSVIEKGQTVTLRCDPISGHDNLYWYRRVMGKEIKFLLHFVKESKQDESGMPNNRFLAERTGGTYSTLKVQPAELEDSGVYFCASSQVGQGNGYTFGSGTRLTVV.

The rearrangement uses TRBV11-3 and TRBJ1-3; tentative D call: TRBD1 (6 bases). From germline, CDR1 is SGHNT and CDR2 YENEEA. V was clipped by 5 bases and J by 4 bases, with 9 bases between them. This CDR3 spans 13 amino acids. CDR3 loop: CASSKGDGNTIYF. As DNA, the CDR3 is TGTGCCAGCAGCAAGGGGGACGGAAACACCATATATTTT.

This clone was seen once. The V and J genes are TRBV5-1 and TRBJ1-2; 7 bases align to TRBD1. CDR3 length: 13 residues. From germline, CDR1 is SGHRS and CDR2 YFSETQ. Losses at the gene ends were 5 bases for V and 7 bases for J; bases not matched to a gene: 8. The CDR3, as DNA: TGCGCCAGCAGTGCGGAGGGGGCTTTTGGCTACACCTTC. It yields the protein CASSAEGAFGYTF.